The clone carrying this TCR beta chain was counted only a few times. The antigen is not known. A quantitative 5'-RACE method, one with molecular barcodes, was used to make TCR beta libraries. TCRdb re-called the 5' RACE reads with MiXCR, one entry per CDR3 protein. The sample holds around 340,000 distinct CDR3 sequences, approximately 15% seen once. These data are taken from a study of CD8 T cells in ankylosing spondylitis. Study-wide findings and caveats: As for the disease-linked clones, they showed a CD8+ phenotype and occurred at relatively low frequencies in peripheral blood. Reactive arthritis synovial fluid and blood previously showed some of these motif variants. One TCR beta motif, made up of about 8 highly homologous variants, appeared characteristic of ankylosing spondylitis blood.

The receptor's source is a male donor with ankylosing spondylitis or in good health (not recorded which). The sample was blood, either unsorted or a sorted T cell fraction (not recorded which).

The chain's CDR3 is CASSYSGISSYEQYF. CDR3 bases: TGTGCCAGCAGTTACTCCGGGATTAGCTCCTACGAGCAGTACTTC. The V gene is TRBV6-5, the J gene TRBJ2-7; possibly TRBD2 for D (5 bases). V was pared by 0 bases and J by 0 bases, with 9 bases between. The CDR3 has 15 residues. Germline CDR1 is MNHEY and CDR2 is SVGAGI.